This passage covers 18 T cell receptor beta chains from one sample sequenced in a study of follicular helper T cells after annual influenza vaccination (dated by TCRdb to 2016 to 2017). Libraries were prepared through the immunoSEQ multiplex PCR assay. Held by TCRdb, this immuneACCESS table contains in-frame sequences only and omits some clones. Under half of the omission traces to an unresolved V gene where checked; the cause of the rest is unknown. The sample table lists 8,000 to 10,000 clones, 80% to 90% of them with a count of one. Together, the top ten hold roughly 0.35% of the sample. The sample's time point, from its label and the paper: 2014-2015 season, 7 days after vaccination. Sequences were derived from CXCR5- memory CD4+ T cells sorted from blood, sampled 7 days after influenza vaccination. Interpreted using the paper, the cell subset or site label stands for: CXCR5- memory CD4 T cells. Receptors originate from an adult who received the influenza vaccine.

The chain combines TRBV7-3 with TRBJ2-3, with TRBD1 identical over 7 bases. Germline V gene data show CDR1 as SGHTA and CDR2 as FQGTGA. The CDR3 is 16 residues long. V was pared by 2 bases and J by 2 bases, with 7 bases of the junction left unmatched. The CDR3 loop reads CASSLGRDSDTDTQYF. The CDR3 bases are TGTGCCAGCAGCTTAGGCCGGGACAGCGACACAGATACGCAGTATTTT.

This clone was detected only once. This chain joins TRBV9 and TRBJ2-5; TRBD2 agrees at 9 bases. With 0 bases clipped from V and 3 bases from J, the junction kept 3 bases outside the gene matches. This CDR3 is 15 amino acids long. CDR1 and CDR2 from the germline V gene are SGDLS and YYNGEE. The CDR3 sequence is CASSVEGGGEETQYF. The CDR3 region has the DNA TGTGCCAGCAGCGTAGAAGGCGGGGGGGAAGAGACCCAGTACTTC.

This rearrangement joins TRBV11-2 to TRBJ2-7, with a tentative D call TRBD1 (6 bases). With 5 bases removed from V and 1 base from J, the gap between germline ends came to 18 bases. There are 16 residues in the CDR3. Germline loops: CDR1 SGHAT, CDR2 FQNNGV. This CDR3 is CASSPSVSGESYEQYF. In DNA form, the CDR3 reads TGTGCCAGCAGCCCTTCGGTCTCAGGGGAATCCTACGAGCAGTACTTC.

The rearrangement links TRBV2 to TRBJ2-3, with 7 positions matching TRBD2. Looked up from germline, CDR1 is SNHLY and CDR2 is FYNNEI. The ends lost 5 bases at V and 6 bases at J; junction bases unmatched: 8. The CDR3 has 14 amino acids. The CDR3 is CASSMTSRLDTQYF. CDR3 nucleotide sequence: TGTGCCAGCAGTATGACTAGCAGGTTGGATACGCAGTATTTT. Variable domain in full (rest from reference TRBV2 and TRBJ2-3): EPEVTQTPSHQVTQMGQEVILRCVPISNHLYFYWYRQILGQKVEFLVSFYNNEISEKSEIFDDQFSVERPDGSNFTLKIRSTKLEDSAMYFCASSMTSRLDTQYFGPGTRLTVL.

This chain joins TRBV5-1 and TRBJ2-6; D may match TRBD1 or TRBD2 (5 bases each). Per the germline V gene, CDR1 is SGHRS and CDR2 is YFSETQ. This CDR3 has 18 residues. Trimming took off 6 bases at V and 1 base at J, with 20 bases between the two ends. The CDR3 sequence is CASTLRSREISGANVLTF. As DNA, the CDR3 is TGCGCCAGCACCCTCCGGAGCAGGGAGATATCTGGGGCCAACGTCCTGACTTTC.

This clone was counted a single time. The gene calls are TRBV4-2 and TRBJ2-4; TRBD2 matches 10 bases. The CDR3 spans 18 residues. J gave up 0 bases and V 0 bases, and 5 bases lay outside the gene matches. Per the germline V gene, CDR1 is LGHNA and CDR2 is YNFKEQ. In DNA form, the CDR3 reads TGTGCCAGCAGCCAAGAGACTAGCGGGCCCCAAGCCAAAAACATTCAGTACTTC. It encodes CASSQETSGPQAKNIQYF.

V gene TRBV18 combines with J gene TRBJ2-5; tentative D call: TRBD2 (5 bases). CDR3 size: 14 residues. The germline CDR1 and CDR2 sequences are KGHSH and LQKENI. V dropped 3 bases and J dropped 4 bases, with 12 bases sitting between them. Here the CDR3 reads CASSPPTRGETQYF. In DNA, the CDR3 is TGTGCCAGCTCACCGCCAACCCGGGGAGAGACCCAGTACTTC. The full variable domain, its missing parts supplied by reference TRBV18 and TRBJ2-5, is NAGVMQNPRHLVRRRGQEARLRCSPMKGHSHVYWYRQLPEEGLKFMVYLQKENIIDESGMPKERFSAEFPKEGPSILRIQQVVRGDSAAYFCASSPPTRGETQYFGPGTRLLVL.

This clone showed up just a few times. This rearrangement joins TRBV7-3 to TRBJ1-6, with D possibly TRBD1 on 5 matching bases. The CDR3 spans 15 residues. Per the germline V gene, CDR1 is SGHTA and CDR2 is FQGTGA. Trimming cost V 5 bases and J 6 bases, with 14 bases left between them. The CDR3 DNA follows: TGTGCCAGCAGCCCCGTTGGGGCAGGTAATTCACCCCTCCACTTT. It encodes CASSPVGAGNSPLHF.

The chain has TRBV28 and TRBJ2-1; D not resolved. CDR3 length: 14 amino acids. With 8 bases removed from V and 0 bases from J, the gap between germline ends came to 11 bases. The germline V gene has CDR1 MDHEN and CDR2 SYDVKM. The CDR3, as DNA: TGTGCCAGCGTTCTGACGACCTCCTACAATGAGCAGTTCTTC. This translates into CASVLTTSYNEQFF.

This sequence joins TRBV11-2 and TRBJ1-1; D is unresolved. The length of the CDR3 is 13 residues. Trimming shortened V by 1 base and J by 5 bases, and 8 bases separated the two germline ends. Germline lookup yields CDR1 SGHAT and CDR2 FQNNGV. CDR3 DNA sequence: TGTGCCAGCAGCTTAGGCGAGAGGACTGAAGCTTTCTTT. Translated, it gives CASSLGERTEAFF.

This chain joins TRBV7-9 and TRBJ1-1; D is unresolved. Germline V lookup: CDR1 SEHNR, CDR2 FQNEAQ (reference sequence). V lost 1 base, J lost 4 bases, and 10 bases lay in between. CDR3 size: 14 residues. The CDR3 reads CASSLGVSGTEAFF. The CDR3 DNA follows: TGTGCCAGCAGCTTAGGGGTTTCGGGCACTGAAGCTTTCTTT. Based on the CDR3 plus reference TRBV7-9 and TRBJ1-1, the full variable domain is DTGVSQNPRHKITKRGQNVTFRCDPISEHNRLYWYRQTLGQGPEFLTYFQNEAQLEKSRLLSDRFSAERPKGSFSTLEIQRTEQGDSAMYLCASSLGVSGTEAFFGQGTRLTVV.

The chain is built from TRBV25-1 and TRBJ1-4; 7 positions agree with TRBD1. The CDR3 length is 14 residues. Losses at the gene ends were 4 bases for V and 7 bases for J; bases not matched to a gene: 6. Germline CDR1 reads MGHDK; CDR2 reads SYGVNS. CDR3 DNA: TGTGCCAGCAGTGTGGCCGGGACAGTTGAAAAACTGTTTTTT. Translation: CASSVAGTVEKLFF.

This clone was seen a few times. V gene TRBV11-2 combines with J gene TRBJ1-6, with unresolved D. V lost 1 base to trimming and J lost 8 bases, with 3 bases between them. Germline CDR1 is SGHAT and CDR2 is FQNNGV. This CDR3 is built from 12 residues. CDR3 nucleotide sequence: TGTGCCAGCAGCTTAGTAGATTCACCCCTCCACTTT. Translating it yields CASSLVDSPLHF.

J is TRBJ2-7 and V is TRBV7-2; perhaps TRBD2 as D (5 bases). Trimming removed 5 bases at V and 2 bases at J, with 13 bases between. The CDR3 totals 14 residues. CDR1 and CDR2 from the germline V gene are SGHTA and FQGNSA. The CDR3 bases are TGTGCCAGCAGCCCCCGGGATGGCCCCTACGAGCAGTACTTC. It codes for CASSPRDGPYEQYF.

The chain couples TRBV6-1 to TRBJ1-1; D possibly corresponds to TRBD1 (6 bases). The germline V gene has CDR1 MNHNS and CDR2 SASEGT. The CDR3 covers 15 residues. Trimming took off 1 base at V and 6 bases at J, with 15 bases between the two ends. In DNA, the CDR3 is TGTGCCAGCAGTGAAGTCGCGGGGGCATACTCTGAAGCTTTCTTT. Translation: CASSEVAGAYSEAFF.

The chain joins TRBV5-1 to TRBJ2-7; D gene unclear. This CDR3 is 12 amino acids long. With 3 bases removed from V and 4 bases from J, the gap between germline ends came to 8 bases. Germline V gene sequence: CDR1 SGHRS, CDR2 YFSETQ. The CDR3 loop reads CASSSGIYEQYF. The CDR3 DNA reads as TGCGCCAGCAGCTCTGGGATATACGAGCAGTACTTC.

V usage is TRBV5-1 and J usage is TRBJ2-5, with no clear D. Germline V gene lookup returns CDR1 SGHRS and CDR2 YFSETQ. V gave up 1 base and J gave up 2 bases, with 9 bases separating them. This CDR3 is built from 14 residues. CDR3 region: CASSLMARQETQYF. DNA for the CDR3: TGCGCCAGCAGCTTGATGGCACGGCAAGAGACCCAGTACTTC.

The CDR3 is CASSPLENLGETQYF. The CDR3 bases are TGTGCCAGCTCACCACTCGAGAACCTGGGGGAGACCCAGTACTTC. This chain joins TRBV18 and TRBJ2-5; D gene unclear. Germline lookup yields CDR1 KGHSH and CDR2 LQKENI. V shed 1 base and J shed 5 bases, with 14 bases lying between them. This CDR3 has 15 residues.